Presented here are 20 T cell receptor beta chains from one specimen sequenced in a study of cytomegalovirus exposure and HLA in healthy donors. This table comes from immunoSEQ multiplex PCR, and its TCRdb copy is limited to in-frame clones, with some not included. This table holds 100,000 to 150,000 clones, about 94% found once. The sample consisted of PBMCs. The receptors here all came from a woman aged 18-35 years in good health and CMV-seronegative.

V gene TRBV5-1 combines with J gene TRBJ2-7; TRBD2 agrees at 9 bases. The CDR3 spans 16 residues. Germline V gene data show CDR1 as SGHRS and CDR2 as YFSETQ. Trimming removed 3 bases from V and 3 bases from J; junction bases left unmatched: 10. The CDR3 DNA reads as TGCGCCAGCAGCTCCCTGGGAGCGGGGGGACTCTACGAGCAGTACTTC. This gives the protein CASSSLGAGGLYEQYF.

This CDR3 reads CASQGLSYGYTF. The DNA for the CDR3 is TGTGCCAGCCAGGGGCTTAGCTATGGCTACACCTTC. V gene TRBV11-2 combines with J gene TRBJ1-2; perhaps TRBD1 as D (6 bases). The CDR3 length is 12 residues. From germline, CDR1 is SGHAT and CDR2 FQNNGV. V was trimmed by 8 bases and J by 4 bases, leaving 11 bases between them.

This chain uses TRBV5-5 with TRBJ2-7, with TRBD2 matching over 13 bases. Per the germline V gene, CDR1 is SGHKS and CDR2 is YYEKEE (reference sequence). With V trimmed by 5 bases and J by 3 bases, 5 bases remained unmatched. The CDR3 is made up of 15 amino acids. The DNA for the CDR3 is TGTGCCAGCAGGCGGACTAGCGGGAGAGGCTACGAGCAGTACTTC. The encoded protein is CASRRTSGRGYEQYF.

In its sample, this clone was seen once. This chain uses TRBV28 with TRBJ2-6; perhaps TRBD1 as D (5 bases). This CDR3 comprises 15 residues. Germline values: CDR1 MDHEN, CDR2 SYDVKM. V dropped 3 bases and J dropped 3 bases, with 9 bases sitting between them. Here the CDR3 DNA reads TGTGCCAGCAGTTTTGGGCAGGGTGGGGCCAACGTCCTGACTTTC. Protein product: CASSFGQGGANVLTF.

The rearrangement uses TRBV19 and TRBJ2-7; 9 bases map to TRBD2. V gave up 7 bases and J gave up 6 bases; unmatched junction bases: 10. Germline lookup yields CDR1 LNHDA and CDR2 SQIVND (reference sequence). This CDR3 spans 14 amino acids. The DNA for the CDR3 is TGTGCCAGTACAGCGGGGGGACTAAGTCGCGAGCAGTACTTC. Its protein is CASTAGGLSREQYF.

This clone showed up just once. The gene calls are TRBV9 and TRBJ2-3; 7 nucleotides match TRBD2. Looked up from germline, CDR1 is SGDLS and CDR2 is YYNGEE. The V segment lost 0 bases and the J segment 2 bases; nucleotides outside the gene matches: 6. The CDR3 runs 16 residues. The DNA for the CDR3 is TGTGCCAGCAGCGTAGGTTTAGCGGGTTACACAGATACGCAGTATTTT. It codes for CASSVGLAGYTDTQYF.

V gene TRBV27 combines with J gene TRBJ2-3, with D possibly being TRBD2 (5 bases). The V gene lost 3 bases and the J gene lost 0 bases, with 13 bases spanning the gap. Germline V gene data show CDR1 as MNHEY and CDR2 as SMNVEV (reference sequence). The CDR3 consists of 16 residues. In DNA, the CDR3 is TGTGCCAGCAGTTTTAGAGGGCCCGTTAGCACAGATACGCAGTATTTT. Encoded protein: CASSFRGPVSTDTQYF.

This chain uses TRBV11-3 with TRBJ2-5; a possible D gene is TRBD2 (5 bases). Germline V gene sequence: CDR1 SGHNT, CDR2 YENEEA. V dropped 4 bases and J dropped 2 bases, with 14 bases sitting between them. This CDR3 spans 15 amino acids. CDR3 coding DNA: TGTGCCAGCAGCTCCCGTGGAGCGGAACAAGAGACCCAGTACTTC. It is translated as CASSSRGAEQETQYF.

The CDR3 sequence: CASYRGLAGAYDEQYF. Here the CDR3 DNA reads TGTGCCAGCTACCGTGGACTAGCGGGAGCATACGACGAGCAGTACTTC. The chain recombines TRBV21-1 with TRBJ2-7; the table's TRBD2 call for D was not verified on the DNA. TRBV21-1 is shown as a pseudogene. The CDR3 consists of 16 residues.

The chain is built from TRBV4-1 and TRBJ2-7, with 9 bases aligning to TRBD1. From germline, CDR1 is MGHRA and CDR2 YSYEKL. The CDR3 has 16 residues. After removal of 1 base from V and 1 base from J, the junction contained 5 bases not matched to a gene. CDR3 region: CASSQAGQGRSYEQYF. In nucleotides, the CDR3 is TGCGCCAGCAGCCAAGCCGGACAGGGGAGGTCCTACGAGCAGTACTTC.

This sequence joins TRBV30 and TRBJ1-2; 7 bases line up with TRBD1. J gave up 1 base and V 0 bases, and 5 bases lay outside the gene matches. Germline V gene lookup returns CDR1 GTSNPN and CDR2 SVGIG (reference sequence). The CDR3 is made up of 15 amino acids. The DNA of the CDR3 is TGTGCCTGGAGTGTGGCCCGACAGGGTAACTATGGCTACACCTTC. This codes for CAWSVARQGNYGYTF.

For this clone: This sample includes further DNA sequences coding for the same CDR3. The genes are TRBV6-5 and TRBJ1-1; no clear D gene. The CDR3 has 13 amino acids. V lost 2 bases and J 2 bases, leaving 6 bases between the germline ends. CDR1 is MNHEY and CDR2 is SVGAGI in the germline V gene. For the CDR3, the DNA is TGTGCCAGCAGTTACGAGCTAAACACTGAAGCTTTCTTT. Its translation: CASSYELNTEAFF.

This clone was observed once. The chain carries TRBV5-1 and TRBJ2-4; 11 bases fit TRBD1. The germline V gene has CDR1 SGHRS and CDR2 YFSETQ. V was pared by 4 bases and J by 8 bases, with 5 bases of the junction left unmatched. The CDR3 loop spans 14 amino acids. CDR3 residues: CASSPGTGGHIQYF. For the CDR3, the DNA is TGCGCCAGCAGCCCAGGGACAGGGGGACACATTCAGTACTTC. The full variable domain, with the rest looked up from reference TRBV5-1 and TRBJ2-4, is KAGVTQTPRYLIKTRGQQVTLSCSPISGHRSVSWYQQTPGQGLQFLFEYFSETQRNKGNFPGRFSGRQFSNSRSEMNVSTLELGDSALYLCASSPGTGGHIQYFGAGTRLSVL.

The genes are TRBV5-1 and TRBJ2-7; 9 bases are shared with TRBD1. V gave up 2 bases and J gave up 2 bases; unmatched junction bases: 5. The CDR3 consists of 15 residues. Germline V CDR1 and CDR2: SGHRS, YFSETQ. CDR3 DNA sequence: TGCGCCAGCAGCTTTTCCGGGACAGGGACCTACGAGCAGTACTTC. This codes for CASSFSGTGTYEQYF.

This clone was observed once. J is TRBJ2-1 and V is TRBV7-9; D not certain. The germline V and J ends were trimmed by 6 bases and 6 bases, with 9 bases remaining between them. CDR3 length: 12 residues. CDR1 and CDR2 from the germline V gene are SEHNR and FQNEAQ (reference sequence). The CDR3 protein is CASREQLNEQFF. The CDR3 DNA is TGTGCCAGCAGGGAACAGCTCAATGAGCAGTTCTTC. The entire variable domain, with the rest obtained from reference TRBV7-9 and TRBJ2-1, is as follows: DTGVSQNPRHKITKRGQNVTFRCDPISEHNRLYWYRQTLGQGPEFLTYFQNEAQLEKSRLLSDRFSAERPKGSFSTLEIQRTEQGDSAMYLCASREQLNEQFFGPGTRLTVL.

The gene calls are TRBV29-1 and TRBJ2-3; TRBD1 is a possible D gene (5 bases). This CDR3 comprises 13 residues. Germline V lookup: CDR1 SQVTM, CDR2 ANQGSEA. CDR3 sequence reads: CSQSPQGTDTQYF. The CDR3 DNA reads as TGCAGTCAATCCCCACAGGGCACAGATACGCAGTATTTT.

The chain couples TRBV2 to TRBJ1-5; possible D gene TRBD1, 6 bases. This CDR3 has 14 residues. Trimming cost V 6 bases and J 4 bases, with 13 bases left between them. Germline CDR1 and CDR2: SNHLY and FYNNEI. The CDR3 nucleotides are TGTGCCAGCAGGGATAGACAGGTGAATCAGCCCCAGCATTTT. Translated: CASRDRQVNQPQHF.

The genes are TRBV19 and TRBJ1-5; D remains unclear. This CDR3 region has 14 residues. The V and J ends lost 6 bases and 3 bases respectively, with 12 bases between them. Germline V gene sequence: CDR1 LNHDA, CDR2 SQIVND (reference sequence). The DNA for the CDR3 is TGTGCCAGTAGGGGTGGGCAGAACAATCAGCCCCAGCATTTT. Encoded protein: CASRGGQNNQPQHF.

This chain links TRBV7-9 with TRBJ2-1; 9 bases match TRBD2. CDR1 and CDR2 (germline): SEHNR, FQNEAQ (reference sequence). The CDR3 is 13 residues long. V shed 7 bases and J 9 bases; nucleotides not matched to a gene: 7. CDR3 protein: CASTLAGRIEQFF. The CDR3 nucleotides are TGTGCCAGCACGCTAGCGGGGCGGATTGAGCAGTTCTTC.

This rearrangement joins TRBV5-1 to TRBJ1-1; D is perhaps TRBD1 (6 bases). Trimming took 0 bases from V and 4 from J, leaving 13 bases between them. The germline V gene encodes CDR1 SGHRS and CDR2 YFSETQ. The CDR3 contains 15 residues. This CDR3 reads CASSLGDTIGTEAFF. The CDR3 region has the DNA TGCGCCAGCAGCTTGGGGGACACGATAGGCACTGAAGCTTTCTTT. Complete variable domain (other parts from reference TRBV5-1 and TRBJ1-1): KAGVTQTPRYLIKTRGQQVTLSCSPISGHRSVSWYQQTPGQGLQFLFEYFSETQRNKGNFPGRFSGRQFSNSRSEMNVSTLELGDSALYLCASSLGDTIGTEAFFGQGTRLTVV.